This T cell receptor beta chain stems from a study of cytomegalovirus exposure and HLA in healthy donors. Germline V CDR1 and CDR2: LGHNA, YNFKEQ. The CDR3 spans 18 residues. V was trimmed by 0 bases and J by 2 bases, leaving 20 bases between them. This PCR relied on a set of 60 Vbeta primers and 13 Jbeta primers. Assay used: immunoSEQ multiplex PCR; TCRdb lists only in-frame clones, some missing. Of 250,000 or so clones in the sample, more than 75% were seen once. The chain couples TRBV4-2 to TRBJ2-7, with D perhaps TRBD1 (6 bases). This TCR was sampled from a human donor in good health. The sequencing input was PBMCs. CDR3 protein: CASSQERVSWDKTYEQYF. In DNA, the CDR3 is TGTGCCAGCAGCCAAGAGCGGGTTTCGTGGGACAAGACCTACGAGCAGTACTTC.